This TCR beta chain was retrieved from a study of cytomegalovirus exposure and HLA in healthy donors. Study at large: A prior analysis found some 110 million unique TCR beta sequences from 150 million to 200 million T cells. Whole-study results and caveats: The analysis excluded some indistinguishable V segments, including TRBV6-2 and TRBV6-3. Previously analyzed data showed that most TCR beta V segments were productive at a frequency of about 87% or about 30%. In a later analysis, donors in an Asian-associated ancestry cluster reportedly had fewer N-insertions in productive TCRs than the cohort mean.

Germline assignment: CDR1 SGHTA and CDR2 FQGTGA. This CDR3 region has 13 residues. V shed 10 bases and J shed 0 bases, with 12 bases lying between them. Notes on this clone: The antigen is unknown.

This PCR relied on a set of 60 Vbeta primers and 13 Jbeta primers. The data were produced by immunoSEQ multiplex PCR, yet TCRdb's version contains in-frame clones alone and is incomplete. The repertoire holds approximately 170,000 clones, with more than 80% as singletons. V is TRBV7-3 and J is TRBJ1-1; TRBD1 is a possible D gene (6 bases). The sample consisted of PBMCs. This clonotype originated in a woman aged 18-30 years in good health and CMV-seronegative. CDR3 region: CATSTGLNTEAFF. The CDR3 DNA reads as TGTGCCACTTCAACAGGGCTGAACACTGAAGCTTTCTTT.